Only a few counts were recorded for the clone carrying this T cell receptor (beta chain). These data originate in a study of blood T cell repertoires in COVID-19. Assay: immunoSEQ multiplex PCR; the TCRdb copy retains only in-frame clones and omits some. The sample records hundreds of thousands of clones, 83% being singletons. V gave up 5 bases and J gave up 6 bases; unmatched junction bases: 9. The CDR3 has 15 residues. Germline V gives CDR1 MNHEY, CDR2 SVGEGT. The chain uses TRBV6-2 or TRBV6-3 and TRBJ1-4, with 7 bases identical to TRBD1. Sequencing was carried out using peripheral blood. This clonotype was sampled from a woman between 50 and 59 years old who had recovered from COVID-19. CDR3 nucleotide sequence: TGTGCCAGCAGTAACCCGACAGGGATGGATGAAAAACTGTTTTTT. Translating it yields CASSNPTGMDEKLFF.